This T cell receptor beta chain was sequenced for a study of Graves' ophthalmopathy and Graves' hyperthyroidism. The germline V gene has CDR1 SNHLY and CDR2 FYNNEI. V lost 2 bases to trimming and J lost 4 bases; unmatched junction nucleotides: 8. The CDR3 is 15 residues long. RNA transcripts were the template, and TCR beta CDR3 regions were amplified from them. Following a first-round RT-PCR that used HTBI primers, a second-round multiplex PCR was carried out. Each CDR3 protein gets one entry after TCRdb re-called the multiplex PCR reads with MiXCR. Here the sample spans some 750,000 distinct CDR3 sequences, 35% to 50% being singletons. General observations from the study: Most expanded thyroid clonotypes above 0.001 frequency also appeared in blood.

As regards this clonotype: What it binds is unknown.

The clonotype originates from an adult man with Graves' ophthalmopathy. Sequenced material: peripheral blood. This chain links TRBV2 with TRBJ2-7, with 7 bases lining up with TRBD1. CDR3 in DNA: TGTGCCAGCAGTGAAAAGTCTGGGACAGAGTACGAGCAGTACTTC. It codes for CASSEKSGTEYEQYF.